The entry that follows covers one T cell receptor (beta chain) sequence. Trimming at V came to 3 bases and at J to 0 bases, leaving 7 bases not matched to a gene. Germline lookup yields CDR1 SGHDN and CDR2 FVKESK. The CDR3 runs 16 residues. These data come from a study of cytomegalovirus exposure and HLA in healthy donors. Researchers ran the PCR with 60 Vbeta and 13 Jbeta primers. Repertoires were generated with immunoSEQ multiplex PCR, while TCRdb's copy carries only in-frame clones and drops some. The profile covers 180,000 or so clones, with 80% to 90% appearing a single time and roughly 9.3% taken by the ten largest.

The sample was PBMCs. The rearrangement uses TRBV14 and TRBJ2-5; TRBD2 aligns across 7 bases. The TCR sequence derives from a man aged 18 to 30 in good health and CMV-seropositive. CDR3 coding DNA: TGTGCCAGCAGCCAGGGGGGGAGCAGGTACCAAGAGACCCAGTACTTC. Its translation is CASSQGGSRYQETQYF.